In its sample, the clone carrying this TCR beta chain was seen a few times. Antigen unknown. This CDR3 spans 16 amino acids. V was clipped by 4 bases and J by 3 bases; unmatched bases: 8. The data originate from a study of CD8 T cells in ankylosing spondylitis. Whole-study results and caveats: Reports say disease-linked clones showed up significantly more in matched ankylosing spondylitis synovial fluid. A motif in TCR beta, a set of roughly 8 highly homologous variants, appeared characteristic of ankylosing spondylitis blood. With a CD8+ phenotype, disease-linked clones were relatively rare in peripheral blood.

TCRdb re-derived calls from the 5' RACE reads in MiXCR, one entry per CDR3 protein. The table has roughly 180,000 distinct CDR3 sequences, around a tenth seen once; the top ten hold approximately 15%. The source material was blood, either unsorted or a sorted T cell fraction (not recorded which). This receptor was identified in a female donor with ankylosing spondylitis or in good health (not recorded which). V is TRBV12-3 or TRBV12-4 and J is TRBJ1-4; 7 nucleotides agree with TRBD1. CDR3 DNA: TGTGCCAGCAGTTCGAACGACAGGGTCTCTAATGAAAAACTGTTTTTT. Translation gives CASSSNDRVSNEKLFF.